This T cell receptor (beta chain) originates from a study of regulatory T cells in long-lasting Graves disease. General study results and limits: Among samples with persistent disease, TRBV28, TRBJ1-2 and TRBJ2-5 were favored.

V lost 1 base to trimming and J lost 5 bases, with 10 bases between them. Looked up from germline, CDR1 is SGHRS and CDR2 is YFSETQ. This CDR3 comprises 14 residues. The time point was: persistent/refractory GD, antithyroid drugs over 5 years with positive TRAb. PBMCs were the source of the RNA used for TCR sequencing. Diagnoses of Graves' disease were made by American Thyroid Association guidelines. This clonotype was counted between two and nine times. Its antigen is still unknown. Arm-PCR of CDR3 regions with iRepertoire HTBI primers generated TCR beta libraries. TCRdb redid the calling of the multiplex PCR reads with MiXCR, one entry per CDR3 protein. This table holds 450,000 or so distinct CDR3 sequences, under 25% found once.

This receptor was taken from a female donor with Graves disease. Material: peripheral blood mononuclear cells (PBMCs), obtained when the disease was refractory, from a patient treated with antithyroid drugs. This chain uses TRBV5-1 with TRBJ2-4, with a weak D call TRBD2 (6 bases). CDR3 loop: CASSLTSSQNIQYF. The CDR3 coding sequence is TGCGCCAGCAGCTTGACTAGCTCTCAAAACATTCAGTACTTC.